The entry below describes one T cell receptor (beta chain). These data are taken from a study of blood T cells in healthy people across ages. Primed by a sample-barcoded 5' primer and a J-beta primer mix, a second PCR proceeded for roughly 6 to 12 cycles. TCRdb re-derived calls from the 5' RACE reads in MiXCR, one entry per CDR3 protein. In the table there are more than 700,000 distinct CDR3 sequences, around 45% of which are singletons. This TCR was recovered from an elderly man in good health. Specimen: blood.

Here the CDR3 DNA reads TGTGCCAGCAGCGAGACAGGGGGCAAGAATGAGCAGTTCTTC. Residues: CASSETGGKNEQFF. This chain links TRBV5-6 with TRBJ2-1, with 10 bases aligning to TRBD1. V shed 4 bases, J shed 7 bases, and the junction held 5 bases outside the gene matches. The CDR3 runs 14 residues. Germline lookup yields CDR1 SGHDT and CDR2 YYEEEE.